This T cell receptor (beta chain) was sequenced for a study of blood T cells in healthy people across ages. Findings and limits, study-wide: Changes seen in expanded clonotypes were possibly confounded by donor CMV status left unknown. Long-lived donors had more naive CD4+ cells and higher diversity than aged donors.

There are 14 residues in the CDR3. The ends were cut back, 5 bases at V and 2 bases at J, with 14 bases in the middle. Germline loops: CDR1 SQVTM, CDR2 ANQGSEA. Together with a sample-barcoded 5' primer, a J-beta primer mix was included in a second PCR lasting about 7 to 12 cycles. The template-switch adaptor was a 5' adaptor with 12 random nucleotides. It tagged each cDNA molecule. Using its own MiXCR run on the 5' RACE reads, TCRdb lists one record per CDR3 protein. The repertoire holds roughly 2 million distinct CDR3 sequences, with 40% to 55% as singletons. Remarks on this clonotype: The antigen is not known.

The chain employs TRBV29-1 and TRBJ2-3, with TRBD2 as a possible D gene (7 bases). The TCR originated in a woman aged 40 to 55 in good health. The sample consisted of blood. The CDR3 DNA is TGCAGCGTTCGTAACGGGGGGCTCACAGATACGCAGTATTTT. Protein sequence: CSVRNGGLTDTQYF.